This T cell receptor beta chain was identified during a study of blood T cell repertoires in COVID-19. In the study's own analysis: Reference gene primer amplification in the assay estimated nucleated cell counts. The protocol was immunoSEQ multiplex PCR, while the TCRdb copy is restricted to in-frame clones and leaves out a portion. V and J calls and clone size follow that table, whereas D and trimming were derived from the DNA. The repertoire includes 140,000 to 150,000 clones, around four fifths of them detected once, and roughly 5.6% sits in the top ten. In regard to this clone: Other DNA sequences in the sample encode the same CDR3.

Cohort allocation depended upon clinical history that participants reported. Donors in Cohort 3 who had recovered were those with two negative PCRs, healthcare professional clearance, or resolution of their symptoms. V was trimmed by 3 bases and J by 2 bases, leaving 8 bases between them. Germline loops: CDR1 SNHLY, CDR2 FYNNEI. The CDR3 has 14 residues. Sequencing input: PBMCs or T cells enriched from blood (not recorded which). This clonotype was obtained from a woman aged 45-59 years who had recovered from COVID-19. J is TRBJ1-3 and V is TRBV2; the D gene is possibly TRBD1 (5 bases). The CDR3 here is CASSEGGAGNTIYF. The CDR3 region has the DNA TGTGCCAGCAGTGAGGGAGGGGCTGGAAACACCATATATTTT.